The TCR beta chain described here comes from a study of CD8 T cells in ankylosing spondylitis. This clonotype was detected many times. Its antigen is unidentified. Study findings and constraints: Reactive arthritis synovial fluid and blood previously showed some of these motif variants.

TCRdb fed the 5' RACE reads into MiXCR, producing one record per CDR3 protein. The sample lists around 130,000 distinct CDR3 sequences; around 7% were seen once. Germline V gives CDR1 DFQATT, CDR2 SNEGSKA (reference sequence). The CDR3 has 13 residues. Between the trimmed V and J ends, which lost 3 bases and 2 bases, there was a span of 11 bases. The rearrangement links TRBV20-1 to TRBJ2-7; a possible D gene is TRBD2 (5 bases). Sample: blood, either unsorted or a sorted T cell fraction (not recorded which). The sequence was obtained from a male donor with ankylosing spondylitis or in good health (not recorded which). CDR3 sequence: CSASTPGTYEQYF. CDR3 sequence (DNA): TGCAGTGCTAGTACTCCCGGGACCTACGAGCAGTACTTC.